The 29 T cell receptor beta chains presented below share a single source sample, sequenced in a study of response to subunit inactivated influenza vaccine. TCRdb used MiXCR to reprocess the RT-PCR reads, holding one entry per CDR3 protein. The top ten hold around 7.6% of the sample, which has 600,000 to 850,000 distinct CDR3 sequences, 13% to 15% seen once. The sequencing used PBMCs from blood, collected around 15 days before vaccination. The receptors come from a man aged 50 to 59 who received an inactivated influenza vaccine.

This clonotype was recorded a few times. J is TRBJ2-2 and V is TRBV20-1; weak D call: TRBD2 (5 bases). Germline V gene data show CDR1 as DFQATT and CDR2 as SNEGSKA (reference sequence). V lost 6 bases and J lost 1, with 12 bases in between. The CDR3 totals 14 residues. The CDR3 coding sequence is TGCAGTGCCAAACCGGAGGAGAACACCGGGGAGCTGTTTTTT. Protein: CSAKPEENTGELFF.

This clonotype was counted between two and nine times. In nucleotides, the CDR3 is TGTGCCAGCAGCTTAGTGGCCAAGAACACCGGGGAGCTGTTTTTT. Its translation is CASSLVAKNTGELFF. V and J are TRBV7-2 and TRBJ2-2, with D unclear. The length of the CDR3 is 15 residues. Trimming took 1 base from V and 1 from J, leaving 7 bases between them. Germline CDR1 SGHTA, CDR2 FQGNSA.

Ten or more counts support this clonotype. The chain uses TRBV29-1 and TRBJ2-3; perhaps TRBD2 as D (6 bases). The CDR3 runs 15 residues. Trimming took off 0 bases at V and 3 bases at J, with 13 bases between the two ends. Germline loops: CDR1 SQVTM, CDR2 ANQGSEA. CDR3 DNA sequence: TGCAGCGTTGAAGATCCCATCGGACTAACAGATACGCAGTATTTT. Translation gives CSVEDPIGLTDTQYF.

The chain has TRBV6-2 or TRBV6-3 and TRBJ2-1; a weak D match, TRBD1 (6 bases). The CDR3 loop spans 15 amino acids. Germline-derived CDR1 and CDR2 are MNHEY and SVGEGT. Trimming cost V 2 bases and J 9 bases, with 17 bases left between them. The CDR3 sequence: CASSYVGQGLVEQFF. CDR3 coding DNA: TGTGCCAGCAGTTACGTGGGGCAGGGGTTGGTTGAGCAGTTCTTC.

This chain links TRBV30 with TRBJ1-5; D gene uncertain. Per germline, CDR1 GTSNPN and CDR2 SVGIG (reference sequence). Trimming took off 2 bases at V and 4 bases at J, with 9 bases between the two ends. This CDR3 region has 13 residues. The CDR3 DNA reads TGTGCCTGGAGTTCGGGCCCTAATCAGCCCCAGCATTTT. Its translation: CAWSSGPNQPQHF.

This rearrangement joins TRBV4-2 to TRBJ2-3; 10 positions agree with TRBD2. The CDR3 has 16 residues. Trimming cost V 0 bases and J 6 bases; bases outside gene matches: 6. In germline, CDR1 is LGHNA, CDR2 YNFKEQ. The CDR3 region has the DNA TGTGCCAGCAGCCAAGAGGTAGCGGGGGGACGCGATACGCAGTATTTT. The encoded protein is CASSQEVAGGRDTQYF.

This clonotype was recorded at least ten times. V is TRBV5-1 and J is TRBJ2-7, with D hard to call. CDR1 and CDR2 from the germline V gene are SGHRS and YFSETQ. The CDR3 extends over 15 amino acids. Trimming shortened V by 0 bases and J by 0 bases, and 10 bases separated the two germline ends. The CDR3 sequence is CASSLVGRSSYEQYF. CDR3 sequence (DNA): TGCGCCAGCAGCTTGGTTGGACGGAGCTCCTACGAGCAGTACTTC.

This sequence joins TRBV20-1 and TRBJ2-1, with TRBD2 matching 9 bases. Looked up from germline, CDR1 is DFQATT and CDR2 is SNEGSKA (reference sequence). CDR3 size: 12 residues. V gave up 3 bases and J gave up 8 bases; unmatched junction bases: 2. CDR3 coding DNA: TGCAGTGCTAGGGGGACTAGCTATGAGCAGTTCTTC. It encodes CSARGTSYEQFF.

This clonotype was recorded a few times. V and J are TRBV4-3 and TRBJ2-3, with no clear D. Germline CDR1 and CDR2: LGHNA and YSLEER. This CDR3 has 15 residues. The V gene lost 1 base and the J gene lost 2 bases, with 10 bases spanning the gap. The CDR3, as DNA: TGCGCCAGCAGCCAAGTGTTCCGGGCCACAGATACGCAGTATTTT. As protein: CASSQVFRATDTQYF.

This clonotype was seen more than once but under ten times. The V and J genes are TRBV6-1 and TRBJ2-1, with 12 bases fitting TRBD2. Germline CDR1 is MNHNS and CDR2 is SASEGT. This CDR3 spans 16 amino acids. Losses at the gene ends were 6 bases for V and 3 bases for J; bases not matched to a gene: 6. The CDR3 coding sequence is TGTGCCAGCAGGTGGCTAGCGGGGGGGGACTACAATGAGCAGTTCTTC. Amino acids: CASRWLAGGDYNEQFF.

This clonotype was picked up a small number of times. The chain recombines TRBV7-9 with TRBJ2-1, with D perhaps matching TRBD2 (6 bases). Germline V gene sequence: CDR1 SEHNR, CDR2 FQNEAQ (reference sequence). The CDR3 length is 12 residues. Deletions cut 10 bases from V and 8 bases from J, with 15 bases between. For the CDR3, the DNA is TGTGCCACCCTTGGCGGGGAGGATGAGCAGTTCTTC. This sequence encodes CATLGGEDEQFF.

The chain combines TRBV20-1 with TRBJ2-5, with 13 nucleotides matching TRBD2. The V and J ends lost 0 bases and 4 bases, in that order; junction bases with no gene match: 8. There are 17 residues in the CDR3. CDR1 and CDR2 (germline): DFQATT, SNEGSKA (reference sequence). CDR3 in DNA: TGCAGTGCTAGAGATGCAGGACTAGCGGGAGATCGAGAGACCCAGTACTTC. Translating gives CSARDAGLAGDRETQYF.

The chain uses TRBV4-3 and TRBJ2-3; 10 nucleotides agree with TRBD2. Germline CDR1 and CDR2: LGHNA and YSLEER. With V trimmed by 1 base and J by 0 bases, 10 bases remained unmatched. This CDR3 region has 19 residues. The CDR3 DNA follows: TGCGCCAGCAGCCAAGGTTACCTAGCGGGGGAACTTAGCACAGATACGCAGTATTTT. This gives the protein CASSQGYLAGELSTDTQYF.

This clonotype came up a few times. The chain is built from TRBV4-3 and TRBJ1-5, with D perhaps TRBD1 (5 bases). The CDR3 has 15 residues. Germline lookup yields CDR1 LGHNA and CDR2 YSLEER. Between the trimmed V and J ends, which lost 0 bases and 7 bases, there was a span of 13 bases. The DNA for the CDR3 is TGCGCCAGCAGCCAAGATCTTTTGGGGCAACAGCCCCAGCATTTT. This codes for CASSQDLLGQQPQHF.

The genes are TRBV10-3 and TRBJ2-7, with 7 bases aligning to TRBD1. The CDR3 length is 13 residues. The junction had 8 bases not matched to a gene; V was cut back by 10 bases and J by 2 bases. Germline V gives CDR1 ENHRY, CDR2 SYGVKD. This chain's CDR3 is CATFRTGAYEQYF. The CDR3, as DNA: TGTGCCACCTTCCGGACAGGTGCCTACGAGCAGTACTTC.

This clonotype was recorded many times. The chain joins TRBV20-1 to TRBJ2-5; the D gene could be TRBD1 or TRBD2 (5 bases each). The CDR3 is made up of 14 amino acids. In germline, CDR1 is DFQATT, CDR2 SNEGSKA (reference sequence). V lost 2 bases, J lost 4 bases, and 14 bases lay in between. CDR3 nucleotide sequence: TGCAGTGCTAGACCAAGGGCAGGGACAGAGACCCAGTACTTC. The encoded protein is CSARPRAGTETQYF.

The rearrangement uses TRBV30 and TRBJ2-5; 13 bases align to TRBD2. CDR1 is GTSNPN and CDR2 is SVGIG in the germline V gene (reference sequence). After removal of 3 bases from V and 5 bases from J, the junction contained 9 bases not matched to a gene. CDR3 length: 16 residues. The CDR3 DNA reads TGTGCCTGGAGCTCCGGGACTAGCGGGATTGGGGAGACCCAGTACTTC. It is translated as CAWSSGTSGIGETQYF.

The chain joins TRBV7-2 to TRBJ2-3; D perhaps matches TRBD2 (5 bases). Germline values: CDR1 SGHTA, CDR2 FQGNSA. V lost 5 bases to trimming and J lost 5 bases, with 14 bases between them. CDR3 length: 14 amino acids. CDR3 loop: CASSPIAAGDTQYF. DNA for the CDR3: TGTGCCAGCAGCCCAATAGCCGCGGGAGATACGCAGTATTTT.

The chain carries TRBV6-1 and TRBJ1-1; TRBD1 aligns across 9 bases. This CDR3 comprises 15 residues. From germline, CDR1 is MNHNS and CDR2 SASEGT. V lost 5 bases and J lost 6; bases outside the gene matches: 10. CDR3 region: CASSPTGGANPEAFF. The DNA of the CDR3 is TGTGCCAGCAGTCCTACAGGGGGCGCGAATCCTGAAGCTTTCTTT.

The table lists this clonotype with a few counts. The chain is built from TRBV20-1 and TRBJ2-1; tentatively, D is TRBD1 or TRBD2 (5 bases each). The CDR3 is made up of 12 amino acids. Trimming stripped 6 bases from V and 8 bases from J, with 14 bases between. CDR1 DFQATT and CDR2 SNEGSKA come from the germline V gene (reference sequence). In nucleotides, the CDR3 is TGCAGTGCCCGGGGCCCTCTGGATGAGCAGTTCTTC. Translated: CSARGPLDEQFF.

In its sample, this clonotype was seen many times. The J gene is TRBJ2-7, the V gene TRBV12-3 or TRBV12-4; no clear D gene. The ends were cut back, 6 bases at V and 5 bases at J, with 14 bases in the middle. The CDR3 has 13 amino acids. CDR3 sequence (DNA): TGTGCCAGCAGCCTAAATAGTGCAGACGAGCAGTACTTC. This gives the protein CASSLNSADEQYF.

This chain joins TRBV7-9 and TRBJ2-3, with D possibly TRBD2 on 5 matching bases. V lost 5 bases and J lost 5, with 17 bases in between. CDR1 and CDR2 (germline): SEHNR, FQNEAQ (reference sequence). The CDR3 length is 15 residues. In DNA form, the CDR3 reads TGTGCCAGCAGCCCCTTGACGGGGTTGGGAGATACGCAGTATTTT. Translated: CASSPLTGLGDTQYF.

This clonotype was counted only a few times. J is TRBJ2-5 and V is TRBV20-1; 11 bases agree with TRBD2. The CDR3 runs to 14 residues. J lost 7 bases, V lost 5 bases, and 9 bases had no gene match. Per the germline V gene, CDR1 is DFQATT and CDR2 is SNEGSKA (reference sequence). The CDR3 region has the DNA TGCAGTGCTCCTCCGGGACTAGCGGTTTGGACCCAGTACTTC. This gives the protein CSAPPGLAVWTQYF.

There are a few counts of this clonotype. This chain joins TRBV20-1 and TRBJ2-7, with TRBD1 matching over 9 bases. The junction had 7 bases not matched to a gene; V was cut back by 6 bases and J by 4 bases. The CDR3 totals 13 residues. CDR1 and CDR2 (germline): DFQATT, SNEGSKA (reference sequence). The CDR3 DNA reads as TGCAGTGCCCCGGGACAGGGACAATACGAGCAGTACTTC. Amino acid sequence: CSAPGQGQYEQYF.

This chain joins TRBV2 and TRBJ2-2; 7 bases are a match to TRBD1. J was trimmed by 6 bases and V by 4 bases; bases with no gene match: 5. The CDR3 has 14 amino acids. Germline V gives CDR1 SNHLY, CDR2 FYNNEI. The CDR3, as DNA: TGTGCCAGCAGTGCGTTACAGGGGTCCGGGGAGCTGTTTTTT. Protein sequence: CASSALQGSGELFF.

This clonotype was seen only a few times. The chain combines TRBV20-1 with TRBJ1-2, with 11 bases matching TRBD1. In germline, CDR1 is DFQATT, CDR2 SNEGSKA (reference sequence). After removal of 4 bases from V and 8 bases from J, the junction contained 18 bases not matched to a gene. The CDR3 loop spans 17 amino acids. CDR3 sequence: CSAIQTSGTGGGVGYTF. CDR3 bases: TGCAGTGCTATCCAAACCTCCGGGACAGGGGGGGGTGTCGGCTACACCTTC.

The sample holds a few counts of this clonotype. CDR3 sequence: CASSPGTQSYEQYF. CDR3 coding DNA: TGTGCCAGCAGCCCCGGGACGCAATCCTACGAGCAGTACTTC. This rearrangement joins TRBV12-3 or TRBV12-4 to TRBJ2-7; either TRBD1 or TRBD2 may fit D (5 bases each). Trimming pared 6 bases from V and 1 base from J, leaving 13 bases between. The CDR3 covers 14 residues.

This clonotype was found many times. This chain's CDR3 is CASSLSRDTYNEQFF. In DNA form, the CDR3 reads TGCGCCAGCAGCCTGAGCCGGGACACATACAATGAGCAGTTCTTC. The V and J genes are TRBV4-3 and TRBJ2-1, with a weak D call TRBD1 (6 bases). Trimming removed 4 bases from V and 4 bases from J, with 14 bases in between. Germline V gene data show CDR1 as LGHNA and CDR2 as YSLEER. The CDR3 extends over 15 amino acids.

This clonotype was observed at least ten times. The V and J genes are TRBV20-1 and TRBJ1-6; D gene uncertain. V was cut by 2 bases and J by 4 bases, with 6 bases left in between. Germline CDR1 and CDR2: DFQATT and SNEGSKA (reference sequence). The CDR3 sequence is 13 residues long. The CDR3 DNA follows: TGCAGTGCTAGAACTGCTTATAATTCACCCCTCCACTTT. Its translation: CSARTAYNSPLHF.